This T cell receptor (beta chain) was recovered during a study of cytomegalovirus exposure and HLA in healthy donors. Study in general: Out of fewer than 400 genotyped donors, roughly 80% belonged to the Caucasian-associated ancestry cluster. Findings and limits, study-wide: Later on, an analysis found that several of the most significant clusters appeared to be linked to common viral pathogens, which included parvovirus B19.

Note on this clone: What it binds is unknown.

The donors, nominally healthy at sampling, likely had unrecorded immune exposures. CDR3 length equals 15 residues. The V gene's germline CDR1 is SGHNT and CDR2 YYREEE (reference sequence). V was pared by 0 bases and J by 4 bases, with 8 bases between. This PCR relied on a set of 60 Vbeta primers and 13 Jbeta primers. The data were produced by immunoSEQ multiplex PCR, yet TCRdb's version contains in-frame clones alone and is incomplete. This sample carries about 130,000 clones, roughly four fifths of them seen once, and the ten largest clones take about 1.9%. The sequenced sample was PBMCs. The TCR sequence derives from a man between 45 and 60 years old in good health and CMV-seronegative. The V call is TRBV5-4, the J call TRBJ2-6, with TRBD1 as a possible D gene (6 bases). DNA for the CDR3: TGTGCCAGCAGCTTGGCAGGGGTAGGGGCCAACGTCCTGACTTTC. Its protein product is CASSLAGVGANVLTF.